This note documents a single T cell receptor (beta chain) sequence. Its target is not known. Deletions cut 7 bases from V and 0 bases from J, with 14 bases between. The CDR3 length is 15 residues. CDR1 and CDR2 from the germline V gene are MNHNS and SASEGT. The PCR was carried out with 60 Vbeta primers and 13 Jbeta primers. Sequenced by immunoSEQ multiplex PCR; TCRdb stores in-frame clones only, minus some. The data contain 100,000 to 150,000 clones, about 80% of them seen just once; the ten biggest clones take up 1%. The data were obtained in a study of cytomegalovirus exposure and HLA in healthy donors. Whole-study results and caveats: Highly shared variants forming one cluster were likely a sequencing artifact. 150 or so TCR beta chains were listed as cytomegalovirus-associated. The HLA-A and HLA-B alleles of most subjects were reportedly predicted accurately from TCR beta sequences.

V usage is TRBV6-1 and J usage is TRBJ2-3, with D possibly matching TRBD2 (6 bases). This TCR derives from a man in his forties in good health and CMV-seronegative. What was sequenced was PBMCs. In DNA form, the CDR3 reads TGTGCCAGCATGGGGGGTGAGAGGAGCACAGATACGCAGTATTTT. Translated: CASMGGERSTDTQYF.